This TCR beta chain was recorded in a study of identical twins. This clonotype was detected a few times. Germline V lookup: CDR1 SGDLS, CDR2 YYNGEE. The V gene lost 4 bases and the J gene lost 8 bases, with 13 bases spanning the gap. This CDR3 is 14 amino acids long. Each CDR3 protein is one row after TCRdb ran MiXCR on the 5' RACE reads. The sample has roughly 1,500,000 distinct CDR3 sequences, around 29% seen once. Sequencing was performed on cord blood. The V and J genes are TRBV9 and TRBJ1-6; no reliable D call. This TCR was sampled from a newborn girl in good health. The CDR3 coding sequence is TGTGCCAGCAGCCTCCGACCGTGGGATTCACCCCTCCACTTT. Translated, it gives CASSLRPWDSPLHF. Together with reference TRBV9 and TRBJ1-6, the CDR3 gives the full variable domain: DSGVTQTPKHLITATGQRVTLRCSPRSGDLSVYWYQQSLDQGLQFLIQYYNGEERAKGNILERFSAQQFPDLHSELNLSSLELGDSALYFCASSLRPWDSPLHFGNGTRLTVT.